The 12 T cell receptor beta chains in this list originate from one sample, sequenced in a study of preoperative IRX-2 immunotherapy in early breast cancer. The treatment denotes: preoperative locoregional IRX-2 cytokine immunotherapy. TCRdb's copy holds only in-frame clones and misses some; the assay was immunoSEQ multiplex PCR. The profile shows tens of thousands of clones, 90% to 95% of them singletons. The sample was acquired from a patient treated with IRX-2 immunotherapy. These receptors came from a human donor with breast cancer.

The chain couples TRBV27 to TRBJ2-7; possible D gene TRBD2, 6 bases. The ends were cut back, 7 bases at V and 2 bases at J, with 12 bases in the middle. From germline, CDR1 is MNHEY and CDR2 SMNVEV (reference sequence). The CDR3 is made up of 13 amino acids. The CDR3: CASKKAGTYEQYF. CDR3 in DNA: TGTGCCAGCAAGAAGGCGGGGACCTACGAGCAGTACTTC.

This chain links TRBV7-3 with TRBJ2-3; tentatively, D is TRBD2 (6 bases). The CDR3 spans 14 residues. The germline gives CDR1 SGHTA, CDR2 FQGTGA. V was cut by 5 bases and J by 3 bases, with 12 bases left in between. CDR3 sequence: CASSREGLTDTQYF. Here the CDR3 DNA reads TGTGCCAGCAGCCGTGAGGGACTTACAGATACGCAGTATTTT. The variable domain in full, completed from reference TRBV7-3 and TRBJ2-3, reads GAGVSQTPSNKVTEKGKYVELRCDPISGHTALYWYRQSLGQGPEFLIYFQGTGAADDSGLPNDRFFAVRPEGSVSTLKIQRTERGDSAVYLCASSREGLTDTQYFGPGTRLTVL.

The J gene is TRBJ2-5, the V gene TRBV4-3; 14 bases are shared with TRBD2. Germline values: CDR1 LGHNA, CDR2 YSLEER. The CDR3 covers 19 residues. Trimming removed 0 bases from V and 5 bases from J; junction bases left unmatched: 11. In nucleotides, the CDR3 is TGCGCCAGCAGCCAAGATATTAGACTAGCGGGAGGGCCCGTCGAGACCCAGTACTTC. Translated, it gives CASSQDIRLAGGPVETQYF.

This chain links TRBV18 with TRBJ1-1; D not resolved. Germline values: CDR1 KGHSH, CDR2 LQKENI. V was trimmed by 1 base and J by 6 bases, leaving 15 bases between them. The CDR3 runs to 15 residues. CDR3 in amino acids: CASSPLGKGVAEAFF. The DNA of the CDR3 is TGTGCCAGCTCACCACTAGGTAAAGGCGTTGCTGAAGCTTTCTTT.

This clone was seen only once. V and J are TRBV15 and TRBJ2-1; D remains unclear. This CDR3 comprises 14 residues. Between the trimmed V and J ends, which lost 7 bases and 0 bases, there was a span of 10 bases. Germline CDR1 and CDR2: LNHNV and YYDKDF (reference sequence). The CDR3 region has the DNA TGTGCCACCAACGACGGTAGCTCCTACAATGAGCAGTTCTTC. Its protein is CATNDGSSYNEQFF.

This clone was detected only once. CDR3 in amino acids: CASSFQGHQPQHF. The CDR3 DNA reads as TGTGCCAGCAGCTTTCAGGGTCATCAGCCCCAGCATTTT. The rearrangement links TRBV7-2 to TRBJ1-5; tentatively, D is TRBD1 (5 bases). Germline values: CDR1 SGHTA, CDR2 FQGNSA. The V and J ends lost 3 bases and 5 bases respectively, with 8 bases between them. The CDR3 length is 13 residues.

The chain uses TRBV5-4 and TRBJ2-7; D gene ambiguous. Between the trimmed V and J ends, which lost 1 base and 2 bases, there was a span of 7 bases. The CDR3 contains 13 residues. Germline V gene lookup returns CDR1 SGHNT and CDR2 YYREEE (reference sequence). CDR3 in DNA: TGTGCCAGCAGCTTGACAGTGGCCTACGAGCAGTACTTC. As protein: CASSLTVAYEQYF.

CDR3 nucleotides: TGTGCCAGCAGTGGGACGTACTACGAGCAGTACTTC. This encodes CASSGTYYEQYF. The rearrangement joins TRBV2 to TRBJ2-7; D remains ambiguous. The V gene's germline CDR1 is SNHLY and CDR2 FYNNEI. Trimming removed 4 bases at V and 3 bases at J, with 7 bases between. The CDR3 spans 12 residues.

The chain carries TRBV10-1 and TRBJ2-5; 8 bases line up with TRBD2. Gene TRBJ2-7 matches the end of the DNA better, so the J call may be wrong. CDR3 length: 13 amino acids. CDR1 is WNHNN, CDR2 SYGVQD, per germline (reference sequence). In nucleotides, the CDR3 is TGCGCCAGCGAGGTCCTAGCGGGCTACGAGCAGTACTTC. Translating gives CASEVLAGYEQYF.

This clone was seen a single time. The rearrangement links TRBV11-2 to TRBJ2-7; D is perhaps TRBD1 or TRBD2 (5 bases each). The length of the CDR3 is 12 residues. The germline gives CDR1 SGHAT, CDR2 FQNNGV. The V end was cut by 6 bases, the J end by 6 bases, with 12 bases between. CDR3 amino acids: CASRPVGTEQYF. Written as DNA, the CDR3 is TGTGCCAGCAGACCTGTCGGGACCGAGCAGTACTTC.

The chain combines TRBV18 with TRBJ1-1; tentatively, D is TRBD1 (5 bases). This CDR3 is 13 amino acids long. Per the germline V gene, CDR1 is KGHSH and CDR2 is LQKENI. Trimming removed 2 bases from V and 4 bases from J, with 8 bases in between. The CDR3 is CASSPGATTEAFF. The CDR3 nucleotides read TGTGCCAGCTCACCAGGGGCTACCACTGAAGCTTTCTTT.

The chain couples TRBV10-3 to TRBJ2-5; 13 bases are a match to TRBD2. Germline lookup yields CDR1 ENHRY and CDR2 SYGVKD. The CDR3 covers 15 residues. With V trimmed by 4 bases and J by 3 bases, 2 bases remained unmatched. CDR3 amino acids: CAISVGTSGKETQYF. The DNA for the CDR3 is TGTGCCATCAGTGTTGGGACTAGCGGGAAAGAGACCCAGTACTTC.